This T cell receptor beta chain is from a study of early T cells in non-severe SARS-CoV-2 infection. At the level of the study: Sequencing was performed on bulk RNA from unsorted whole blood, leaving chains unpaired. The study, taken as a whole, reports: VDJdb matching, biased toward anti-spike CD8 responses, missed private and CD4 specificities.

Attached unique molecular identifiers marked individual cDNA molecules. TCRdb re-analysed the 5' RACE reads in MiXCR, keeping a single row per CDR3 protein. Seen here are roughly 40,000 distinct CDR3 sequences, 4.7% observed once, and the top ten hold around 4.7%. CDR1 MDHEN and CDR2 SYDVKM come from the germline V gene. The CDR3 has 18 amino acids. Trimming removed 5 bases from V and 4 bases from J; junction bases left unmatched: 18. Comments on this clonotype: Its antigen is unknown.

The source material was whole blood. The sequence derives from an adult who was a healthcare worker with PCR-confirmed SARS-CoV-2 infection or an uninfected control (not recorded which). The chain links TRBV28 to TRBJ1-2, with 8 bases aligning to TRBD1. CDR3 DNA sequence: TGTGCCAGCAGTACTTACCCCTCGCAGGGGGCGCGAACCTATGGCTACACCTTC. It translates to CASSTYPSQGARTYGYTF.